This section outlines one T cell receptor (beta chain) sequence together with its context. Its antigen is still unknown. This sample was taken from a study of cytomegalovirus exposure and HLA in healthy donors. The study's findings and limits: A list of approximately 150 TCR beta chains associated with cytomegalovirus was given.

Primers: 60 Vbeta forward and 13 Jbeta reverse. Authors' analysis steps: In a later analysis, of about 80 million unique beta chains, roughly 9.9 million appeared in at least two donors. Using immunoSEQ multiplex PCR, the repertoire was profiled, and TCRdb retains in-frame clones only, with some absent. The D gene and trimming were derived from the DNA, and the V and J assignments and clone size from that table. The sample comprises under 200,000 clones, 68% of which are singletons, and 1.3% to 1.5% rests with the top ten. This CDR3 comprises 14 residues. Trimming stripped 1 base from V and 0 bases from J, with 6 bases between. The germline CDR1 and CDR2 sequences are LNHDA and SQIVND (reference sequence).

The sequence derives from a man aged 50 or older in good health and CMV-seronegative. The specimen was PBMCs. The chain has TRBV19 and TRBJ1-1; D not resolved. The CDR3 DNA follows: TGTGCCAGTAGTATAGGCACTATGAACACTGAAGCTTTCTTT. It encodes CASSIGTMNTEAFF.